Listed below are T cell receptor beta chains from one sample, sequenced in a study of cytomegalovirus exposure and HLA in healthy donors. Assay: immunoSEQ multiplex PCR; the TCRdb copy retains only in-frame clones and omits some. Of under 200,000 clones detected, approximately 85% appear once; the ten largest clones hold 9.5% to 12%. The material sequenced was PBMCs. These receptors were taken from a middle-aged man in good health and CMV-seropositive. Each CDR3 is given with its conserved first and last residue. The D gene is left open where the match is weak. The size of a clone is reported for some rows only, either as once, few or many, or as a class for expanded clones.

>.|once|TRBV5-1|TRBJ2-1
TGCGCCAGCAGCTTGGCCGAACAGGGTGCCGCTCGGGAGCAGTTCTTC
CASSLAEQGAAREQFF
>.|.|TRBV5-1|TRBJ2-7
TGCGCCAGCAGAGCCGACAGAGCCTACGAGCAGTACTTC
CASRADRAYEQYF
>.|.|TRBV9|TRBJ2-3
TGTGCCAGCGGTACAGGGACGACTCAGACAGATACGCAGTATTTT
CASGTGTTQTDTQYF
>TRBD2|.|TRBV7-2|TRBJ2-3
TGTGCCAGCAGCCCTGACCTAGCGGGAGGGCGAAGAGATACGCAGTATTTT
CASSPDLAGGRRDTQYF
>.|.|TRBV6-1|TRBJ2-7
TGTGCCAGCACACCCTCCGGGTCCTACGAGCAGTACTTC
CASTPSGSYEQYF
>TRBD2|few|TRBV2|TRBJ2-7
TGTGCCAGCAGCCTTGAGACTAGCGGTTCCTCCTTC
CASSLETSGSSF
>.|.|TRBV19|TRBJ1-2
TGTGCCAGTAGTATGACCCGACAGGCTAACTATGGCTACACCTTC
CASSMTRQANYGYTF
>.|.|TRBV5-5|TRBJ2-7
TGTGCCAGCAGCTTATCGGGGTTCGAGCAGTACTTC
CASSLSGFEQYF
>TRBD2|.|TRBV30|TRBJ2-7
TGTGCCTGGGAGATAGCGGGGGACTCAACGCGGTACTTC
CAWEIAGDSTRYF
>TRBD1|few|TRBV19|TRBJ1-1
TGTGCCAGTACCAGCAGGGGGCATAATGAAGCTTTCTTT
CASTSRGHNEAFF
>.|.|TRBV11-3|TRBJ1-3
TGTGCCAGCATAGGGGCCGCTGGAAACACCATATATTTT
CASIGAAGNTIYF
>TRBD1|.|TRBV6-1|TRBJ2-7
TGTGCCAGCAGTGAAATTCAGGGGGCAGGGGCGTTCTACGAGCAGTACTTC
CASSEIQGAGAFYEQYF
>TRBD2|.|TRBV30|TRBJ2-5
TGTGCCTGGAGTGCGGGCGTAGCGGGGGGCGGGACCCAGTACTTC
CAWSAGVAGGGTQYF
>.|.|TRBV7-3|TRBJ1-1
TGTGCCAGCAGCACGACAGGTGAAAGCACTGAAGCTTTCTTT
CASSTTGESTEAFF
>.|.|TRBV7-9|TRBJ1-1
TGTGCCAGCAGCCGAGCCGCAGGACAGAACACTGAAGCTTTCTTT
CASSRAAGQNTEAFF
>TRBD2|.|TRBV27|TRBJ2-1
TGTGCCAGCACCATGGGACTAGCGGGAGGGAATGAGCAGTTCTTC
CASTMGLAGGNEQFF
>TRBD1|once|TRBV18|TRBJ1-2
TGTGCCAGCTCACCCGGGACAGGGGGAGATTATGATGGCTACACCTTC
CASSPGTGGDYDGYTF
>.|few|TRBV4-1|TRBJ1-4
TGCGCCAGCAGCCAAGATACGGGGCCCGGGGGTGAAAAACTGTTTTTT
CASSQDTGPGGEKLFF
>TRBD2|.|TRBV11-3|TRBJ2-3
TGTGCCAGCAGCAATCGGGACTATTCAGATACGCAGTATTTT
CASSNRDYSDTQYF
>TRBD2|.|TRBV7-9|TRBJ2-3
TGTGCCAGCAGCTCAGCTGGGACTAGCGTTACAGATACGCAGTATTTT
CASSSAGTSVTDTQYF
>TRBD2|.|TRBV9|TRBJ2-3
TGTGCCAGCAGCGCGGGACTAGCGGGACCAGATACGCAGTATTTT
CASSAGLAGPDTQYF
>.|.|TRBV27|TRBJ2-7
TGTGCCAGCAGTTTAGGCAGTGCGGCCTACGAGCAGTACTTC
CASSLGSAAYEQYF
>TRBD1|once|TRBV5-1|TRBJ2-7
TGCGCCAGCAGCTGGGGGGACAGGGGGGCGTTGTGGCAGTACTTC
CASSWGDRGALWQYF
>.|.|TRBV15|TRBJ1-5
TGTGCCACCAGCAGGGACACCCTATGGAACCAGCATTTT
CATSRDTLWNQHF
>.|.|TRBV9|TRBJ2-5
TGTGCCAGCAGCGTAGGGGCAGATTCGGACCAAGAGACCCAGTACTTC
CASSVGADSDQETQYF
>TRBD1|.|TRBV6-5|TRBJ2-2
TGTGCCAGCAGCCCCGGGACAGGGGTCGGGGAGCTGTTTTTT
CASSPGTGVGELFF